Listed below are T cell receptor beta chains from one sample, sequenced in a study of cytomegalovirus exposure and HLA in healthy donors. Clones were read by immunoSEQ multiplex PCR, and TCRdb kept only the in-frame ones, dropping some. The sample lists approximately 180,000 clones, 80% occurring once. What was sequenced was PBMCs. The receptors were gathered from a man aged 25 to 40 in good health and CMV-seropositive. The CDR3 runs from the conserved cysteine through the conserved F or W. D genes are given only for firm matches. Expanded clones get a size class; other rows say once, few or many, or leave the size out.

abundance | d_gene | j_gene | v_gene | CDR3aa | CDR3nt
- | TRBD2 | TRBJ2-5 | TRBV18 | CASSPLPPAGVGETQYF | TGTGCCAGCTCACCGCTCCCCCCAGCGGGAGTAGGAGAGACCCAGTACTTC
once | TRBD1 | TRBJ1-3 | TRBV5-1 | CASSLEGRGDTIYF | TGCGCCAGCAGCTTGGAGGGCAGGGGGGACACCATATATTTT
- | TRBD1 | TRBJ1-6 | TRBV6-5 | CASNRGDRDNSPLHF | TGTGCCAGCAATAGGGGGGACAGGGATAATTCACCCCTCCACTTT
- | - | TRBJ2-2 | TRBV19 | CASSMQGYNTGELFF | TGTGCCAGTAGTATGCAGGGGTATAACACCGGGGAGCTGTTTTTT
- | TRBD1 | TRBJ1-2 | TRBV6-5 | CASSSIRTGLNYGYTF | TGTGCCAGCAGTTCTATAAGGACAGGGTTAAACTATGGCTACACCTTC
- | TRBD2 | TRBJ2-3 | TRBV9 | CASSVGLGPTDTQYF | TGTGCCAGCAGCGTCGGACTAGGCCCCACAGATACGCAGTATTTT
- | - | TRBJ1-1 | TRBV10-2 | CASSESGGGITEAFF | TGCGCCAGCAGTGAGTCGGGAGGAGGGATCACTGAAGCTTTCTTT
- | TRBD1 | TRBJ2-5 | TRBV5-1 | CASSLAGGRGETQYF | TGCGCCAGCAGCTTGGCAGGGGGCAGGGGAGAGACCCAGTACTTC
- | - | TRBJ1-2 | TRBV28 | CASSSSTAANYGYTF | TGTGCCAGCAGTTCGTCGACAGCAGCAAACTATGGCTACACCTTC
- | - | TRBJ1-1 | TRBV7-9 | CSTELSGTPTNTEAFF | TGTTCCACCGAATTATCCGGGACACCAACGAACACTGAAGCTTTCTTT
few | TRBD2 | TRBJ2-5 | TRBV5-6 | CASSLMSLSGKETQYF | TGTGCCAGCAGCTTGATGTCTCTTAGCGGGAAAGAGACCCAGTACTTC
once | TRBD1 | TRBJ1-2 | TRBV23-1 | CASSQDGTDHPPLNYGYTF | TGCGCCAGCAGTCAAGACGGGACAGATCATCCGCCGCTAAACTATGGCTACACCTTC
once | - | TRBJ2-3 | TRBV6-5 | CASSLGPWGGDTQYF | TGTGCCAGCAGTCTGGGGCCTTGGGGTGGAGATACGCAGTATTTT
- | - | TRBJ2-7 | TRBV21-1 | CASSKEGRGGAYIYEQYF | TGTGCCAGCAGCAAAGAGGGGAGGGGGGGGGCTTACATCTACGAGCAGTACTTC
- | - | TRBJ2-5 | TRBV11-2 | CASSPSRAGVPQYF | TGTGCCAGCAGCCCGTCAAGAGCAGGGGTACCCCAGTACTTC
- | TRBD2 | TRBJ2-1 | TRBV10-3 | CAISRNSGSNEQFF | TGTGCCATCAGTCGCAATAGCGGGAGCAATGAGCAGTTCTTC
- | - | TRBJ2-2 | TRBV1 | CTSSQESIAGAGELFF | TGCACCAGCAGCCAAGAAAGTATAGCGGGGGCCGGGGAGCTGTTTTTT
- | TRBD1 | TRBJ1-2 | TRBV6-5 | CASSNRGPKIHGYTF | TGTGCCAGCAGTAACAGGGGACCTAAAATCCATGGCTACACCTTC
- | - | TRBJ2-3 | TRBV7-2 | CASSLPWLARDTQYF | TGTGCCAGCAGCTTACCTTGGCTAGCGAGGGATACGCAGTATTTT
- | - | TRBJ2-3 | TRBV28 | CASSSRGVVGTDTQYF | TGTGCCAGCAGTAGCAGGGGGGTAGTGGGCACAGATACGCAGTATTTT
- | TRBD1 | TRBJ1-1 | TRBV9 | CASTRQGYMNTEAFF | TGTGCCAGCACTCGACAGGGGTACATGAACACTGAAGCTTTCTTT
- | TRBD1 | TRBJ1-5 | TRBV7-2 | CASSLVQGDNQPQHF | TGTGCCAGCAGCTTAGTGCAGGGGGACAATCAGCCCCAGCATTTT
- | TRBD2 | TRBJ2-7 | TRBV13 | CASSRLERTSASYEQYF | TGTGCCAGCAGCCGCTTAGAGAGGACTAGCGCCTCTTACGAGCAGTACTTC
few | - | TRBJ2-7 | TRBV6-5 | CASAGTARWDEQYF | TGTGCCAGCGCGGGGACAGCCCGCTGGGACGAGCAGTACTTC
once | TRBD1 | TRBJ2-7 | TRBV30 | CAWRNRGQWEQYF | TGTGCCTGGAGGAACAGGGGGCAGTGGGAGCAGTACTTC
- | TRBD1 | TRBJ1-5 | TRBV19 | CASRDRGNQPQHF | TGTGCCAGCCGGGACAGGGGGAATCAGCCCCAGCATTTT
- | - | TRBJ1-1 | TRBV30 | CAWSPGVNTEAFF | TGTGCCTGGAGCCCGGGAGTGAACACTGAAGCTTTCTTT
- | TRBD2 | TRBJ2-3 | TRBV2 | CASTELVGGVDTQYF | TGTGCCAGCACCGAACTTGTGGGAGGGGTAGATACGCAGTATTTT
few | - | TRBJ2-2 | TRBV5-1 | CASSSELRTVGSGELFF | TGCGCCAGCAGCTCGGAACTAAGGACAGTGGGCTCCGGGGAGCTGTTTTTT
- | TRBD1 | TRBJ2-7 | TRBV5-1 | CASSMGQLSTYEQYF | TGCGCCAGCAGCATGGGACAGCTTTCAACCTACGAGCAGTACTTC
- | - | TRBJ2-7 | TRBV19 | CASSMSLIAYEQYF | TGTGCCAGTAGTATGAGTTTGATCGCCTACGAGCAGTACTTC
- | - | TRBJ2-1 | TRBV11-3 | CASSLASGPYNEQFF | TGTGCCAGCAGCTTAGCGAGCGGGCCGTACAATGAGCAGTTCTTC
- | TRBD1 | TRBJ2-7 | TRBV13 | CASSSPDRGERGSYEQYF | TGTGCCAGCAGCTCCCCGGACAGGGGGGAACGCGGATCCTACGAGCAGTACTTC
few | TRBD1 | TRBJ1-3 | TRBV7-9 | CASSSTMTGTVSGNTIYF | TGTGCCAGCAGCTCGACAATGACAGGGACAGTCTCTGGAAACACCATATATTTT
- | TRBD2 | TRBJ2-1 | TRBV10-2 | CASSGLLAGGSNEQFF | TGCGCCAGCAGCGGGTTACTAGCGGGAGGGTCCAATGAGCAGTTCTTC
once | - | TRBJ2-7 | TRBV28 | CASSSPGGPACEQYF | TGTGCCAGCAGCTCCCCCGGGGGTCCGGCGTGCGAGCAGTACTTC
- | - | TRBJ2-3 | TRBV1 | CTSSLSGGSDTQYF | TGCACCAGCAGCCTTAGCGGGGGCTCAGATACGCAGTATTTT
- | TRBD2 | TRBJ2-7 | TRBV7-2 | CASSLGLAGGYEQYF | TGTGCCAGCAGCTTGGGGCTAGCGGGAGGCTACGAGCAGTACTTC
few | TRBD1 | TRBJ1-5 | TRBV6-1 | CASSTSDRDDQPQHF | TGTGCCAGCAGTACTTCTGACAGGGACGATCAGCCCCAGCATTTT
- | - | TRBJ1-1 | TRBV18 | CASSPLGEAMNTEAFF | TGTGCCAGCTCACCACTCGGGGAGGCCATGAACACTGAAGCTTTCTTT
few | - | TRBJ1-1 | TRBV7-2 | CASSRDITEAFF | TGTGCCAGCAGTCGGGACATAACTGAAGCTTTCTTT
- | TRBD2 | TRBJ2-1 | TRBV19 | CASSTASGRSSYNEQFF | TGTGCCAGTAGTACTGCGTCCGGGAGGAGCTCCTACAATGAGCAGTTCTTC
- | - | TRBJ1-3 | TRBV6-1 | CASSEAGGVPGNTIYF | TGTGCCAGCAGTGAAGCCGGGGGAGTCCCTGGAAACACCATATATTTT
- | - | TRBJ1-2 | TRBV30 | CAWKRADYGYTF | TGTGCCTGGAAGAGGGCCGACTATGGCTACACCTTC
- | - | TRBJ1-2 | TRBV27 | CASRNGQIDYGYTF | TGTGCCAGCAGGAACGGACAGATTGATTATGGCTACACCTTC